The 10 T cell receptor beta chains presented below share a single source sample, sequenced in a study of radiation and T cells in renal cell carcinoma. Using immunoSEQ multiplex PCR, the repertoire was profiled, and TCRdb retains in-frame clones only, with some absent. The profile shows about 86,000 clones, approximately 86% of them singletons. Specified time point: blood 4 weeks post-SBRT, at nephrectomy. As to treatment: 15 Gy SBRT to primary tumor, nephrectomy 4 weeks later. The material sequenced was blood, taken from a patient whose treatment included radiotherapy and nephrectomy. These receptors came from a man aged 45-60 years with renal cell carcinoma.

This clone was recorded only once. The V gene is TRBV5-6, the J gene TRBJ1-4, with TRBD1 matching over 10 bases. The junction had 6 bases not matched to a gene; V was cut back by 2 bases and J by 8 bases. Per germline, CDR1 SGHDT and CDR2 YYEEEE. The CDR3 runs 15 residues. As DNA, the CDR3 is TGTGCCAGCAGCTTTAAGGGGACAGGGGACGAAAAACTGTTTTTT. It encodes CASSFKGTGDEKLFF.

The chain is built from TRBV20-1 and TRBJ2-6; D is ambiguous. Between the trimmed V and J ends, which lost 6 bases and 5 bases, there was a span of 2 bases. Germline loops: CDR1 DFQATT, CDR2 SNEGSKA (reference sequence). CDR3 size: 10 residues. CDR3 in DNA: TGCAGTGCACGGGCCAACGTCCTGACTTTC. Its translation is CSARANVLTF.

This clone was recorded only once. The CDR3 DNA follows: TGCGCCAGGAACACCATATATTTT. It encodes CARNTIYF. This rearrangement joins TRBV4-3 to TRBJ1-3; D gene unclear. Trimming removed 9 bases from V and 7 bases from J, with 1 base in between. Germline V lookup: CDR1 LGHNA, CDR2 YSLEER. CDR3 size: 8 residues.

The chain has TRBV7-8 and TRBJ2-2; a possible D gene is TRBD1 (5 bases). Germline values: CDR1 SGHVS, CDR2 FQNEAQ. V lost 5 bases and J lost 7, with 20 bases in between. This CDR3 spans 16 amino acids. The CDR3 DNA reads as TGTGCCAGCAGCGGATACCTGGACATGGAAGGCGGGGAGCTGTTTTTT. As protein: CASSGYLDMEGGELFF.

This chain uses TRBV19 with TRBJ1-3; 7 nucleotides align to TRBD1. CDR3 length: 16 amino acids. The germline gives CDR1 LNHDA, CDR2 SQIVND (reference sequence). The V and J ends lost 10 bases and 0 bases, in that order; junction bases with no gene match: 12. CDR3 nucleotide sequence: TGTGCCACCTCTCAGGACAGGTTGTTCTCTGGAAACACCATATATTTT. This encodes CATSQDRLFSGNTIYF.

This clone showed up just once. The CDR3 loop is CASSPGTGSFYEQYF. The CDR3 DNA reads TGTGCCAGCAGCCCGGGGACAGGGTCTTTCTACGAGCAGTACTTC. This chain uses TRBV5-6 with TRBJ2-7; 9 nucleotides match TRBD1. Germline V gene lookup returns CDR1 SGHDT and CDR2 YYEEEE. This CDR3 comprises 15 residues. After removal of 4 bases from V and 3 bases from J, the junction contained 8 bases not matched to a gene.

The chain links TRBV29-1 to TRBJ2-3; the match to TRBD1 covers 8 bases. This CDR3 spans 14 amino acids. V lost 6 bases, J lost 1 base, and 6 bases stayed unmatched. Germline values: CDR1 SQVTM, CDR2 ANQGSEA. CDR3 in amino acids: CSVESGQGTDTQYF. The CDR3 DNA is TGCAGCGTGGAGTCGGGACAGGGCACAGATACGCAGTATTTT.

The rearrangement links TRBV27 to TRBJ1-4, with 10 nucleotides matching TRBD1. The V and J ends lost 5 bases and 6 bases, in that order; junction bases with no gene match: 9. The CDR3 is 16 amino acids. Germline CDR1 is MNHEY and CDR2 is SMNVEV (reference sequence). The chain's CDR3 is CASSRGSGTGDEKLFF. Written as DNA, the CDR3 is TGTGCCAGCAGTCGGGGATCAGGGACAGGGGATGAAAAACTGTTTTTT.

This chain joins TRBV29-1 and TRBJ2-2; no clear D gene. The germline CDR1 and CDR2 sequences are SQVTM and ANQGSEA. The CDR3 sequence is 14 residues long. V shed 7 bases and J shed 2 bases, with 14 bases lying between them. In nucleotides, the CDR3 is TGCAGCGGGGCCAGGACGGACAACACCGGGGAGCTGTTTTTT. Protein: CSGARTDNTGELFF.

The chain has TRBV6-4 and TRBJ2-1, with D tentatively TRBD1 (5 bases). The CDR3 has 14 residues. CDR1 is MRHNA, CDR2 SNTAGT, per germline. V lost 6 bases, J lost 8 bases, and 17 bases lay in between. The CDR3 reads CASSREWGEDEQFF. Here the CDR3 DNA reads TGTGCCAGCAGCAGGGAATGGGGTGAGGATGAGCAGTTCTTC.